These 18 T cell receptor beta chains share one sample of origin, sequenced in a study of T-cell reconstitution after alpha-beta-depleted transplantation in children. Researchers prepared the TCRbeta library using unique molecular identifiers, the study reports. TCRdb passed the PCR reads through MiXCR, listing each CDR3 protein once. The sample contains 450,000 to 600,000 distinct CDR3 sequences, 15% to 20% of which appear only once. The specimen comprised PBMCs from the stem cell graft donor, sampled from the stem cell graft. These receptors originate from a human donor who donated a stem cell graft to a child with acute lymphoblastic leukemia.

Written as DNA, the CDR3 is TGTGCCAGCAATCGGGACCGCCGTCAGACCCAGTACTTC. Its protein is CASNRDRRQTQYF. The genes are TRBV6-2 or TRBV6-3 and TRBJ2-5; D could derive from TRBD1 or TRBD2 (5 bases each). CDR1 is MNHEY and CDR2 is SVGEGT in the germline V gene. Trimming took off 7 bases at V and 6 bases at J, with 15 bases between the two ends. The CDR3 consists of 13 residues.

This clonotype has more than one count but fewer than ten. The chain uses TRBV7-9 and TRBJ2-5; 8 bases line up with TRBD2. The V gene end was trimmed by 5 bases and the J gene end by 5 bases; junction bases not matched to a gene: 10. The CDR3 is 15 residues long. CDR1 SEHNR and CDR2 FQNEAQ come from the germline V gene (reference sequence). The CDR3 nucleotides are TGTGCCAGCAGCCCCAACCTAGCGGGCGGGGAGACCCAGTACTTC. It is translated as CASSPNLAGGETQYF.

This clonotype was seen a few times. The chain employs TRBV25-1 and TRBJ2-5; 11 nucleotides align to TRBD1. Germline V lookup: CDR1 MGHDK, CDR2 SYGVNS. With V trimmed by 9 bases and J by 5 bases, 5 bases remained unmatched. This CDR3 is built from 13 residues. CDR3 region: CASGTGGEETQYF. The CDR3 bases are TGTGCCAGTGGGACAGGGGGTGAGGAGACCCAGTACTTC.

The genes are TRBV5-4 and TRBJ2-7; the match to TRBD2 covers 11 bases. J was trimmed by 6 bases and V by 0 bases; bases with no gene match: 5. Germline values: CDR1 SGHNT, CDR2 YYREEE (reference sequence). The CDR3 runs to 15 residues. The CDR3, as DNA: TGTGCCAGCAGCTTGGGACTAGCGGGAACGAGCGAGCAGTACTTC. Its translation is CASSLGLAGTSEQYF.

This clonotype has just a few counts. The gene calls are TRBV5-1 and TRBJ1-6, with D hard to call. The V end was cut by 0 bases, the J end by 3 bases, with 7 bases between. Per germline, CDR1 SGHRS and CDR2 YFSETQ. The CDR3 contains 15 residues. The CDR3 loop is CASSLEGYYNSPLHF. Here the CDR3 DNA reads TGCGCCAGCAGCTTGGAAGGGTACTATAATTCACCCCTCCACTTT.

This clonotype was counted only a few times. V and J are TRBV18 and TRBJ1-5, with D possibly TRBD1 on 5 matching bases. The CDR3 is made up of 12 amino acids. V was clipped by 5 bases and J by 12 bases, with 14 bases between them. Germline-derived CDR1 and CDR2 are KGHSH and LQKENI. The CDR3 here is CASSAGTAGQHF. The DNA of the CDR3 is TGTGCCAGCTCAGCCGGGACCGCGGGCCAGCATTTT.

This clonotype has only a few counts. This rearrangement joins TRBV19 to TRBJ1-2; perhaps TRBD1 as D (6 bases). The CDR3 runs to 12 residues. In germline, CDR1 is LNHDA, CDR2 SQIVND (reference sequence). The germline V and J ends were trimmed by 8 bases and 3 bases, with 10 bases remaining between them. In DNA, the CDR3 is TGTGCCAGTGTCGACAGGTACTATGGCTACACCTTC. Encoded protein: CASVDRYYGYTF. Filled out from reference TRBV19 and TRBJ1-2, the complete variable domain reads DGGITQSPKYLFRKEGQNVTLSCEQNLNHDAMYWYRQDPGQGLRLIYYSQIVNDFQKGDIAEGYSVSREKKESFPLTVTSAQKNPTAFYLCASVDRYYGYTFGSGTRLTVV.

This clonotype showed up just a few times. V gene TRBV7-9 combines with J gene TRBJ2-7; D gene ambiguous. V was trimmed by 5 bases and J by 0 bases, leaving 17 bases between them. Germline CDR1 SEHNR, CDR2 FQNEAQ (reference sequence). This CDR3 contains 16 residues. The CDR3 spells CASSHQKSTFSYEQYF. Here the CDR3 DNA reads TGTGCCAGCAGCCACCAGAAGTCGACATTCTCCTACGAGCAGTACTTC.

J is TRBJ2-3 and V is TRBV7-6; 7 bases fit TRBD1. The V segment lost 5 bases and the J segment 0 bases; nucleotides outside the gene matches: 5. The CDR3 has 15 residues. The germline V gene encodes CDR1 SGHVS and CDR2 FNYEAQ. The CDR3 loop reads CASSKGADSTDTQYF. CDR3 DNA sequence: TGTGCCAGCAGCAAGGGGGCCGATAGCACAGATACGCAGTATTTT.

This clonotype was counted only a few times. This chain connects TRBV5-1 to TRBJ2-3; possible D gene TRBD2, 5 bases. V was clipped by 0 bases and J by 2 bases, with 13 bases between them. Germline loops: CDR1 SGHRS, CDR2 YFSETQ. CDR3 length: 16 amino acids. The CDR3, as DNA: TGCGCCAGCAGCTTGGAGGTTTCGGGAAACACAGATACGCAGTATTTT. This sequence encodes CASSLEVSGNTDTQYF.

This clonotype showed up just a few times. The chain links TRBV5-1 to TRBJ2-7; maybe TRBD2 (6 bases). CDR1 is SGHRS, CDR2 YFSETQ, per germline. The V end lost 0 bases, the J end lost 3 bases, and 13 bases lay between the germline ends. The CDR3 runs to 15 residues. Written as DNA, the CDR3 is TGCGCCAGCAGCTTGGCCTCGGGAGCCCACTACGAGCAGTACTTC. It encodes CASSLASGAHYEQYF. Full variable domain (missing parts from reference TRBV5-1 and TRBJ2-7): KAGVTQTPRYLIKTRGQQVTLSCSPISGHRSVSWYQQTPGQGLQFLFEYFSETQRNKGNFPGRFSGRQFSNSRSEMNVSTLELGDSALYLCASSLASGAHYEQYFGPGTRLTVT.

The chain carries TRBV12-3 or TRBV12-4 and TRBJ1-5; possible D gene TRBD1, 5 bases. V was clipped by 7 bases and J by 3 bases, with 16 bases between them. There are 15 residues in the CDR3. CDR3 amino acids: CASTRDGEANQPQHF. The DNA for the CDR3 is TGTGCCAGCACCCGGGACGGGGAGGCCAATCAGCCCCAGCATTTT.

This sequence joins TRBV10-1 and TRBJ2-5; 7 positions match TRBD2. Germline loops: CDR1 WNHNN, CDR2 SYGVQD (reference sequence). The CDR3 has 15 residues. V was clipped by 0 bases and J by 7 bases; unmatched bases: 8. The CDR3 DNA reads as TGCGCCAGCAGTGAGTCGACTAGCACGGAAGGGACCCAGTACTTC. Its translation: CASSESTSTEGTQYF.

There are a few counts of this clonotype. The chain employs TRBV15 and TRBJ2-1; 7 positions agree with TRBD2. Per germline, CDR1 LNHNV and CDR2 YYDKDF (reference sequence). The trim removed 3 bases at V and 6 bases at J, leaving 8 bases unmatched. The CDR3 is 15 amino acids. CDR3 sequence reads: CATSSRRELGNEQFF. The CDR3 DNA is TGTGCCACCAGCAGCCGGCGGGAGCTTGGCAATGAGCAGTTCTTC.

The chain employs TRBV5-1 and TRBJ2-7, with 10 nucleotides matching TRBD2. This CDR3 comprises 15 residues. The J segment lost 2 bases and the V segment lost 4 bases, leaving 6 bases of the junction unmatched. Germline CDR1 and CDR2: SGHRS and YFSETQ. The DNA of the CDR3 is TGCGCCAGCAGCGTAGCGGGGGGTCGGACCTACGAGCAGTACTTC. Translation gives CASSVAGGRTYEQYF.

This clonotype came up a few times. The chain uses TRBV15 and TRBJ2-7; 9 bases fit TRBD1. The germline V gene encodes CDR1 LNHNV and CDR2 YYDKDF (reference sequence). The trim removed 2 bases at V and 1 base at J, leaving 3 bases unmatched. The CDR3 contains 15 residues. As DNA, the CDR3 is TGTGCCACCAGCAGATCCGGGACAGGGTCCTACGAGCAGTACTTC. The encoded protein is CATSRSGTGSYEQYF.

V gene TRBV7-9 combines with J gene TRBJ1-1, with TRBD1 as a possible D gene (6 bases). The V end lost 1 base, the J end lost 5 bases, and 14 bases lay between the germline ends. The CDR3 is 15 residues long. In germline, CDR1 is SEHNR, CDR2 FQNEAQ (reference sequence). The CDR3 region has the DNA TGTGCCAGCAGCTTAGGAGAGCACAGGGCAACTGAAGCTTTCTTT. It codes for CASSLGEHRATEAFF.

This chain uses TRBV29-1 with TRBJ1-4; D uncertain. The length of the CDR3 is 15 residues. CDR1 SQVTM and CDR2 ANQGSEA come from the germline V gene. Trimming left V 2 bases short and J 0 bases short, with 10 bases between. The CDR3 is CSVETLHPTNEKLFF. In nucleotides, the CDR3 is TGCAGCGTTGAAACCCTACACCCAACTAATGAAAAACTGTTTTTT. The complete variable domain, with remaining parts taken from reference TRBV29-1 and TRBJ1-4, reads SAVISQKPSRDICQRGTSLTIQCQVDSQVTMMFWYRQQPGQSLTLIATANQGSEATYESGFVIDKFPISRPNLTFSTLTVSNMSPEDSSIYLCSVETLHPTNEKLFFGSGTQLSVL.